A single sample is the source of the 25 T cell receptor beta chains below, sequenced in a study of patients and donors after allogeneic stem cell transplantation (dated by TCRdb to the early 2020s). The library came from RT-PCR. Sequencing instrument: NextSeq 550. Through fastp at Q25 and MiXCR, TCRdb rebuilt clones from the public reads, retaining in-frame beta chains. CDR3 protein sequences are deduplicated, and each keeps its most common genes and DNA. The sample records about 2,600 distinct CDR3 sequences, roughly a sixth of which are singletons. Around 20% of the sample lies in the top ten. The source material was blood, either unsorted or a sorted T cell fraction (not recorded which). These receptors came from a human donor who was either an allogeneic HSCT recipient or a stem cell or donor lymphocyte infusion donor (not recorded which). It is not recorded whose cells these are; they may come from a transplant donor.

J is TRBJ2-1 and V is TRBV7-8; TRBD2 matches 9 bases. V lost 2 bases and J lost 10; bases outside the gene matches: 6. Germline CDR1 reads SGHVS; CDR2 reads FQNEAQ. The CDR3 consists of 14 residues. In DNA, the CDR3 is TGTGCCAGCAGCTTAAGCCTAGCGGGACACGAGCAGTTCTTC. Translated, it gives CASSLSLAGHEQFF.

This clonotype occurred a few times. The V gene is TRBV6-2 or TRBV6-3, the J gene TRBJ1-1, with D maybe TRBD1 (6 bases). Germline V CDR1 and CDR2: MNHEY, SVGEGT. The CDR3 covers 14 residues. V was clipped by 6 bases and J by 1 base, with 12 bases between them. CDR3 sequence (DNA): TGTGCCAGCAGCAGACAGGAGAGGAACACTGAAGCTTTCTTT. Translated, it gives CASSRQERNTEAFF.

This clonotype was counted a few times. This chain's CDR3 is CASSLHMNTEAFF. CDR3 sequence (DNA): TGTGCCAGCAGCTTACACATGAACACTGAAGCTTTCTTT. The chain carries TRBV7-2 and TRBJ1-1; D gene uncertain. V gave up 2 bases and J gave up 0 bases, with 4 bases separating them. The CDR3 is 13 residues long. Germline V gene lookup returns CDR1 SGHTA and CDR2 FQGNSA. Combining the CDR3 with reference TRBV7-2 and TRBJ1-1 gives the whole variable domain GAGVSQSPSNKVTEKGKDVELRCDPISGHTALYWYRQSLGQGLEFLIYFQGNSAPDKSGLPSDRFSAERTGGSVSTLTIQRTQQEDSAVYLCASSLHMNTEAFFGQGTRLTVV.

A few counts support this clonotype. V usage is TRBV6-5 and J usage is TRBJ2-7; maybe TRBD2 (5 bases). Germline CDR1 reads MNHEY; CDR2 reads SVGAGI. Trimming took off 6 bases at V and 5 bases at J, with 14 bases between the two ends. This CDR3 contains 13 residues. CDR3 nucleotides: TGTGCCAGCAGCTCCGGGGTTCGTCACGAGCAGTACTTC. The encoded protein is CASSSGVRHEQYF.

This sequence joins TRBV7-9 and TRBJ1-1; no reliable D call. CDR1 is SEHNR and CDR2 is FQNEAQ in the germline V gene (reference sequence). The length of the CDR3 is 12 residues. V dropped 1 base and J dropped 5 bases, with 5 bases sitting between them. CDR3 sequence reads: CASSLEVTEAFF. The CDR3 region has the DNA TGTGCCAGCAGCTTAGAGGTGACTGAAGCTTTCTTT.

By its share, this clonotype is medium-sized. The gene calls are TRBV5-6 and TRBJ1-1; tentatively, D is TRBD1 (6 bases). V was clipped by 4 bases and J by 4 bases, with 14 bases between them. The CDR3 has 14 amino acids. Looked up from germline, CDR1 is SGHDT and CDR2 is YYEEEE. CDR3: CASSRSQGLTEAFF. DNA of the CDR3: TGTGCCAGCAGCCGATCACAGGGTCTCACTGAAGCTTTCTTT.

This clonotype is labeled medium-sized. This chain connects TRBV7-9 to TRBJ2-7; 7 bases match TRBD2. V shed 0 bases and J 3 bases; nucleotides not matched to a gene: 2. The CDR3 spans 14 residues. Germline CDR1 is SEHNR and CDR2 is FQNEAQ (reference sequence). As DNA, the CDR3 is TGTGCCAGCAGCTTAGCGCGGGGGTTCTACGAGCAGTACTTC. Protein sequence: CASSLARGFYEQYF.

Relative to its sample, this clonotype is large. The chain recombines TRBV5-1 with TRBJ2-2; 7 bases agree with TRBD1. The CDR3 has 17 residues. After removal of 0 bases from V and 3 bases from J, the junction contained 8 bases not matched to a gene. CDR1 SGHRS and CDR2 YFSETQ come from the germline V gene. The DNA for the CDR3 is TGCGCCAGCAGCTTGGTCCCACAGGGGTTGGACACCGGGGAGCTGTTTTTT. It specifies CASSLVPQGLDTGELFF.

In its sample, this clonotype was seen a few times. The rearrangement links TRBV30 to TRBJ2-7, with 7 bases identical to TRBD1. J was trimmed by 4 bases and V by 3 bases; bases with no gene match: 6. Germline assignment: CDR1 GTSNPN and CDR2 SVGIG (reference sequence). The CDR3 length is 13 residues. CDR3 nucleotide sequence: TGTGCCTGGAGCGAGGGGGCAGCATACGAGCAGTACTTC. Encoded protein: CAWSEGAAYEQYF.

V and J are TRBV7-2 and TRBJ1-2; D gene unclear. The CDR3 is 15 amino acids. Germline V gives CDR1 SGHTA, CDR2 FQGNSA. Trimming cost V 5 bases and J 4 bases, with 17 bases left between them. Written as DNA, the CDR3 is TGTGCCAGCAGCCTCACCCGCGGGGTCGGCTATGGCTACACCTTC. Translated: CASSLTRGVGYGYTF.

V is TRBV5-6 and J is TRBJ2-1; 8 positions match TRBD2. The junction had 6 bases not matched to a gene; V was cut back by 3 bases and J by 7 bases. Germline assignment: CDR1 SGHDT and CDR2 YYEEEE. The CDR3 sequence is 14 residues long. The CDR3 DNA is TGTGCCAGCAGCTCCGGGAGGGCCCAGAATGAGCAGTTCTTC. Its protein is CASSSGRAQNEQFF. Combining the CDR3 with reference TRBV5-6 and TRBJ2-1 gives the whole variable domain DAGVTQSPTHLIKTRGQQVTLRCSPKSGHDTVSWYQQALGQGPQFIFQYYEEEERQRGNFPDRFSGHQFPNYSSELNVNALLLGDSALYLCASSSGRAQNEQFFGPGTRLTVL.

The chain uses TRBV11-3 and TRBJ2-1, with D tentatively TRBD2 (5 bases). There are 15 residues in the CDR3. The V end was cut by 0 bases, the J end by 10 bases, with 16 bases between. Germline CDR1 and CDR2: SGHNT and YENEEA. The CDR3 DNA is TGTGCCAGCAGCTTAGATCGGGGAACTACACAAGAGCAGTTCTTC. Translating gives CASSLDRGTTQEQFF.

This clonotype was counted only a few times. The chain uses TRBV12-3 or TRBV12-4 and TRBJ1-2; 9 bases agree with TRBD1. J gave up 4 bases and V 5 bases, and 8 bases lay outside the gene matches. The CDR3 is 15 amino acids. The CDR3 DNA is TGTGCCAGCAGTCCGCGTACGACAGGGGGCTATGGCTACACCTTC. Its protein product is CASSPRTTGGYGYTF.

The rearrangement uses TRBV30 and TRBJ1-2; no clear D gene. This CDR3 contains 15 residues. V was trimmed by 5 bases and J by 2 bases, leaving 18 bases between them. Germline lookup yields CDR1 GTSNPN and CDR2 SVGIG (reference sequence). DNA for the CDR3: TGTGCCTGGTCTCGATTGGCCACTGGGAACTATGGCTACACCTTC. Its translation is CAWSRLATGNYGYTF.

The chain carries TRBV12-3 or TRBV12-4 and TRBJ1-1; possibly TRBD1 for D (5 bases). V gave up 6 bases and J gave up 11 bases, with 13 bases separating them. The CDR3 is made up of 11 amino acids. The CDR3, as DNA: TGTGCCAGCAGCAGGGACCTCTGGGCTTTCTTT. Its protein is CASSRDLWAFF.

V is TRBV5-5 and J is TRBJ2-3, with TRBD2 as a possible D gene (6 bases). This CDR3 has 15 amino acids. Germline V gene data show CDR1 as SGHKS and CDR2 as YYEKEE (reference sequence). Trimming shortened V by 3 bases and J by 5 bases, and 16 bases separated the two germline ends. The CDR3 DNA follows: TGTGCCAGCAGCTGGGGTCCTCCAGCGGGAGATACGCAGTATTTT. Protein product: CASSWGPPAGDTQYF.

This chain links TRBV28 with TRBJ2-3; the D is unclear. CDR1 MDHEN and CDR2 SYDVKM come from the germline V gene. The length of the CDR3 is 14 residues. With 6 bases removed from V and 11 bases from J, the gap between germline ends came to 21 bases. The CDR3 bases are TGTGCCAGCAGCCTCCAGTCCGCACGGGTAGAGCAGTATTTT. This encodes CASSLQSARVEQYF.

The chain combines TRBV5-1 with TRBJ2-3; 7 bases are a match to TRBD2. V lost 4 bases and J lost 3; bases outside the gene matches: 8. The V gene's germline CDR1 is SGHRS and CDR2 YFSETQ. The CDR3 is made up of 15 amino acids. The CDR3 sequence: CASSRLGGETDTQYF. CDR3 coding DNA: TGCGCCAGCAGCCGGCTGGGAGGGGAGACAGATACGCAGTATTTT.

This chain uses TRBV7-8 with TRBJ2-1; the D gene is possibly TRBD1 (6 bases). Germline V gives CDR1 SGHVS, CDR2 FQNEAQ. The CDR3 is made up of 13 amino acids. V shed 6 bases and J shed 7 bases, with 13 bases lying between them. CDR3 DNA: TGTGCCAGCAGTTCAGGGGAGTGGAATGAGCAGTTCTTC. Translating it yields CASSSGEWNEQFF.

This clonotype has a handful of counts. The V and J genes are TRBV20-1 and TRBJ2-4; D may be TRBD2 (5 bases). This CDR3 contains 14 residues. In germline, CDR1 is DFQATT, CDR2 SNEGSKA (reference sequence). The V gene lost 3 bases and the J gene lost 1 base, with 10 bases spanning the gap. In nucleotides, the CDR3 is TGCAGTGCTAGGAAGCGGTTGGCCAAAAACATTCAGTACTTC. This gives the protein CSARKRLAKNIQYF.

The chain couples TRBV15 to TRBJ2-7; a possible D gene is TRBD1 (5 bases). Germline CDR1 and CDR2: LNHNV and YYDKDF (reference sequence). The ends were cut back, 5 bases at V and 2 bases at J, with 13 bases in the middle. The length of the CDR3 is 14 residues. Written as DNA, the CDR3 is TGTGCCACCAGCCCCGGACGGACAACCTACGAGCAGTACTTC. Translated: CATSPGRTTYEQYF.

The CDR3 reads CASSLDPQGTGELFF. The CDR3 bases are TGTGCCAGCAGTCTTGACCCCCAAGGAACCGGGGAGCTGTTTTTT. The gene calls are TRBV16 and TRBJ2-2; D is unresolved. The CDR3 covers 15 residues. Trimming removed 6 bases from V and 5 bases from J, with 16 bases in between. CDR1 is KGHSY and CDR2 is FQNENV in the germline V gene.

CDR3 bases: TGTGCCTGGAGGCCAAGGGACACTGAAGCTTTCTTT. Translation gives CAWRPRDTEAFF. The chain employs TRBV30 and TRBJ1-1, with unresolved D. CDR1 and CDR2 from the germline V gene are GTSNPN and SVGIG (reference sequence). There are 12 residues in the CDR3. The V end was cut by 3 bases, the J end by 3 bases, with 8 bases between.

The rearrangement joins TRBV9 to TRBJ2-2; 7 bases agree with TRBD2. This CDR3 is 15 amino acids long. CDR1 and CDR2 from the germline V gene are SGDLS and YYNGEE. J was trimmed by 7 bases and V by 4 bases; bases with no gene match: 10. CDR3 bases: TGTGCCAGCAGCTCAAACCGACTAGCTAGCGGGGAGCTGTTTTTT. Protein: CASSSNRLASGELFF.

Within the sample, this clonotype is large (0.1 to 1%). This chain joins TRBV29-1 and TRBJ1-5, with D unresolved. This CDR3 is 13 amino acids long. With 3 bases removed from V and 3 bases from J, the gap between germline ends came to 9 bases. Germline V CDR1 and CDR2: SQVTM, ANQGSEA. CDR3 sequence reads: CSVEVGNNQPQHF. The CDR3 region has the DNA TGCAGCGTTGAGGTCGGGAACAATCAGCCCCAGCATTTT.